Listed below are T cell receptor beta chains from one sample, sequenced in a study of blood T cell repertoires in COVID-19. Profiled with immunoSEQ multiplex PCR; TCRdb holds only in-frame clones, not every one. The sample consists of about 28,000 clones, about 78% of them appearing once. Specimen: peripheral blood. The receptors stem from a boy aged 2 to 10 with active or convalescent COVID-19. The CDR3 runs from the conserved cysteine through the conserved F or W. The order of the fields is clone size, V gene, J gene, D gene, CDR3 protein, CDR3 DNA. A D gene is named only where the DNA matches it firmly. The listing skips clone size in some rows; elsewhere it reads once, few, many or a size class.

clone size: few
V gene: TRBV6-4
J gene: TRBJ1-2
D gene: TRBD1
CDR3 protein: CASRRPGQGALTF
CDR3 DNA: TGTGCCAGCAGGCGACCGGGACAGGGGGCTCTCACCTTC

clone size: -
V gene: TRBV27
J gene: TRBJ2-1
D gene: TRBD2
CDR3 protein: CASSSPNRAGASDEQFF
CDR3 DNA: TGTGCCAGCAGTTCCCCAAATAGAGCGGGAGCTAGCGATGAGCAGTTCTTC

clone size: -
V gene: TRBV4-1
J gene: TRBJ2-3
D gene: TRBD2
CDR3 protein: CASSSQRLAGYTDTQYF
CDR3 DNA: TGCGCCAGCAGCTCACAGCGACTAGCGGGTTACACAGATACGCAGTATTTT

clone size: -
V gene: TRBV3-1/TRBV3-2
J gene: TRBJ2-3
D gene: TRBD2
CDR3 protein: CASSQDGTRKYF
CDR3 DNA: TGTGCCAGCAGCCAAGACGGGACTAGAAAGTATTTT

clone size: -
V gene: TRBV28
J gene: TRBJ2-3
D gene: -
CDR3 protein: CASSFPRPDTQYF
CDR3 DNA: TGTGCCAGCAGTTTCCCTAGACCAGATACGCAGTATTTT

clone size: -
V gene: TRBV7-2
J gene: TRBJ2-1
D gene: -
CDR3 protein: CASSLVGGFYNEQFF
CDR3 DNA: TGTGCCAGCAGCTTAGTCGGCGGATTCTACAATGAGCAGTTCTTC

clone size: -
V gene: TRBV12-3/TRBV12-4
J gene: TRBJ1-2
D gene: -
CDR3 protein: CASSPRGNYGYTF
CDR3 DNA: TGTGCCAGCAGTCCAAGGGGTAACTATGGCTACACCTTC

clone size: -
V gene: TRBV5-5
J gene: TRBJ1-2
D gene: -
CDR3 protein: CASSSLTGDNYGYTF
CDR3 DNA: TGTGCCAGCAGCTCCTTGACAGGTGATAACTATGGCTACACCTTC

clone size: once
V gene: TRBV15
J gene: TRBJ2-1
D gene: -
CDR3 protein: CATSRDRGLEQFF
CDR3 DNA: TGTGCCACCAGCAGAGACCGGGGTCTTGAGCAGTTCTTC

clone size: -
V gene: TRBV7-2
J gene: TRBJ2-3
D gene: TRBD2
CDR3 protein: CASSLMSSGRPGDTQYF
CDR3 DNA: TGTGCCAGCAGCTTAATGTCTAGCGGGAGGCCTGGAGATACGCAGTATTTT

clone size: -
V gene: TRBV29-1
J gene: TRBJ1-5
D gene: TRBD1
CDR3 protein: CSVGQGRNQPQHF
CDR3 DNA: TGCAGCGTTGGACAGGGGCGGAATCAGCCCCAGCATTTT

clone size: -
V gene: TRBV6-6
J gene: TRBJ2-1
D gene: TRBD2
CDR3 protein: CASRRLAEYNEQFF
CDR3 DNA: TGTGCCAGCAGAAGACTAGCGGAATACAATGAGCAGTTCTTC

clone size: once
V gene: TRBV5-1
J gene: TRBJ2-5
D gene: -
CDR3 protein: CASSLGAGETQYF
CDR3 DNA: TGCGCCAGCAGCTTGGGGGCAGGGGAGACCCAGTACTTC

clone size: -
V gene: TRBV5-1
J gene: TRBJ1-1
D gene: -
CDR3 protein: CASSLDWTEAFF
CDR3 DNA: TGCGCCAGCAGCTTGGACTGGACTGAAGCTTTCTTT

clone size: -
V gene: TRBV14
J gene: TRBJ2-1
D gene: -
CDR3 protein: CASSQDLVDEQFF
CDR3 DNA: TGTGCCAGCAGCCAAGATCTGGTAGATGAGCAGTTCTTC

clone size: medium-sized
V gene: TRBV30
J gene: TRBJ2-7
D gene: -
CDR3 protein: CAWSKQGGYEQYF
CDR3 DNA: TGTGCCTGGAGTAAACAGGGGGGGTACGAGCAGTACTTC

clone size: -
V gene: TRBV28
J gene: TRBJ1-5
D gene: TRBD1
CDR3 protein: CASSGRGVASNQPQHF
CDR3 DNA: TGTGCCAGCAGTGGCAGGGGGGTTGCAAGCAATCAGCCCCAGCATTTT

clone size: -
V gene: TRBV5-1
J gene: TRBJ2-5
D gene: TRBD2
CDR3 protein: CASSLAASGETQYF
CDR3 DNA: TGCGCCAGCAGCCTGGCGGCTAGCGGGGAGACCCAGTACTTC

clone size: -
V gene: TRBV10-2
J gene: TRBJ2-2
D gene: TRBD2
CDR3 protein: CASRGTSRSGELFF
CDR3 DNA: TGCGCCAGCAGAGGGACTAGCCGGTCCGGGGAGCTGTTTTTT

clone size: few
V gene: TRBV19
J gene: TRBJ1-2
D gene: -
CDR3 protein: CASSIEVGGQLYTF
CDR3 DNA: TGTGCCAGTAGTATAGAAGTCGGCGGACAGCTCTACACCTTC

clone size: -
V gene: TRBV18
J gene: TRBJ1-6
D gene: -
CDR3 protein: CASSLLLPGNNSPLHF
CDR3 DNA: TGTGCCAGCTCACTTCTCCTCCCGGGGAACAACTCACCCCTCCACTTT

clone size: -
V gene: TRBV16
J gene: TRBJ1-3
D gene: -
CDR3 protein: CASSQSRTAAGNTIYF
CDR3 DNA: TGTGCCAGCAGCCAATCGAGGACAGCCGCGGGAAACACCATATATTTT

clone size: -
V gene: TRBV6-4
J gene: TRBJ2-2
D gene: -
CDR3 protein: CASSWAGAGTGELFF
CDR3 DNA: TGTGCCAGCTCCTGGGCAGGGGCCGGCACCGGGGAGCTGTTTTTT

clone size: -
V gene: TRBV13
J gene: TRBJ2-2
D gene: -
CDR3 protein: CASSFARAGELFF
CDR3 DNA: TGTGCCAGCAGCTTTGCCAGGGCCGGGGAGCTGTTTTTT

clone size: -
V gene: TRBV5-4
J gene: TRBJ1-1
D gene: -
CDR3 protein: CASSSAGENTEAFF
CDR3 DNA: TGTGCCAGCAGCTCGGCGGGGGAGAACACTGAAGCTTTCTTT

clone size: few
V gene: TRBV7-9
J gene: TRBJ2-1
D gene: TRBD2
CDR3 protein: CASSLNSGGQNEQFF
CDR3 DNA: TGTGCCAGCAGCTTAAATAGCGGGGGGCAGAATGAGCAGTTCTTC

clone size: -
V gene: TRBV18
J gene: TRBJ2-5
D gene: -
CDR3 protein: CASSPTGSQYQETQYF
CDR3 DNA: TGTGCCAGCTCACCAACCGGGTCCCAGTACCAAGAGACCCAGTACTTC

clone size: -
V gene: TRBV28
J gene: TRBJ1-2
D gene: -
CDR3 protein: CASSESPQRRYGYTF
CDR3 DNA: TGTGCCAGCAGCGAGTCACCCCAACGCCGCTATGGCTACACCTTC

clone size: -
V gene: TRBV5-6
J gene: TRBJ1-5
D gene: -
CDR3 protein: CASSLDRNQPQHF
CDR3 DNA: TGTGCCAGCAGCTTAGACAGGAATCAGCCCCAGCATTTT

clone size: -
V gene: TRBV27
J gene: TRBJ2-7
D gene: -
CDR3 protein: CACGSRGIGEQYF
CDR3 DNA: TGTGCCTGCGGGTCCCGCGGGATTGGCGAGCAGTACTTC

clone size: -
V gene: TRBV27
J gene: TRBJ2-7
D gene: TRBD2
CDR3 protein: CASSPGTSYYEQYF
CDR3 DNA: TGTGCCAGCAGTCCCGGGACTAGTTACTACGAGCAGTACTTC

clone size: -
V gene: TRBV7-8
J gene: TRBJ1-5
D gene: TRBD1
CDR3 protein: CASSLDRVQPQHF
CDR3 DNA: TGTGCCAGCAGCCTCGACAGGGTTCAGCCCCAGCATTTT

clone size: few
V gene: TRBV28
J gene: TRBJ2-7
D gene: -
CDR3 protein: CATDSTYEQYF
CDR3 DNA: TGTGCCACCGACAGCACCTACGAGCAGTACTTC

clone size: -
V gene: TRBV27
J gene: TRBJ2-1
D gene: -
CDR3 protein: CASGTRGRVSNEQFF
CDR3 DNA: TGTGCCAGCGGGACCAGGGGCCGGGTTTCAAATGAGCAGTTCTTC

clone size: -
V gene: TRBV18
J gene: TRBJ1-1
D gene: -
CDR3 protein: CASSQEALEAFF
CDR3 DNA: TGTGCCAGCTCCCAGGAAGCACTTGAAGCTTTCTTT

clone size: -
V gene: TRBV5-1
J gene: TRBJ1-1
D gene: -
CDR3 protein: CASSMGLSNTEAFF
CDR3 DNA: TGCGCCAGCAGCATGGGACTCTCGAACACTGAAGCTTTCTTT

clone size: once
V gene: TRBV27
J gene: TRBJ2-2
D gene: -
CDR3 protein: CASTYANRNTGELFF
CDR3 DNA: TGTGCCAGCACCTATGCGAACAGGAACACCGGGGAGCTGTTTTTT

clone size: few
V gene: TRBV2
J gene: TRBJ2-1
D gene: TRBD2
CDR3 protein: CASRRLAGGVEQFF
CDR3 DNA: TGTGCCAGCAGACGACTAGCGGGAGGCGTTGAGCAGTTCTTC

clone size: medium-sized
V gene: TRBV7-8
J gene: TRBJ2-3
D gene: TRBD1
CDR3 protein: CASSFGTGAGDTQYF
CDR3 DNA: TGTGCCAGCAGCTTCGGGACAGGGGCGGGAGATACGCAGTATTTT

clone size: -
V gene: TRBV28
J gene: TRBJ1-2
D gene: -
CDR3 protein: CASSPYELLYGYTF
CDR3 DNA: TGTGCCAGCAGTCCCTACGAGTTGCTCTATGGCTACACCTTC

clone size: once
V gene: TRBV11-2
J gene: TRBJ2-1
D gene: -
CDR3 protein: CASSLVGASYNEQFF
CDR3 DNA: TGTGCCAGCAGCTTAGTGGGGGCCTCCTACAATGAGCAGTTCTTC

clone size: -
V gene: TRBV4-2
J gene: TRBJ1-2
D gene: TRBD1
CDR3 protein: CASSPGQTYGYTF
CDR3 DNA: TGTGCCAGCAGCCCGGGACAGACCTATGGCTACACCTTC

clone size: medium-sized
V gene: TRBV7-9
J gene: TRBJ2-1
D gene: TRBD2
CDR3 protein: CASSLSVAGVEQFF
CDR3 DNA: TGTGCCAGCAGCTTATCGGTAGCGGGAGTGGAGCAGTTCTTC

clone size: -
V gene: TRBV29-1
J gene: TRBJ2-1
D gene: TRBD2
CDR3 protein: CSVSGLAGGPSYNEQFF
CDR3 DNA: TGCAGCGTATCGGGACTAGCGGGGGGTCCTTCCTACAATGAGCAGTTCTTC

clone size: -
V gene: TRBV7-9
J gene: TRBJ1-5
D gene: -
CDR3 protein: CASSLGDIRNQPQHF
CDR3 DNA: TGTGCCAGCAGCTTGGGAGACATACGCAATCAGCCCCAGCATTTT

clone size: -
V gene: TRBV3-1/TRBV3-2
J gene: TRBJ2-7
D gene: TRBD2
CDR3 protein: CASSQEGLAGASSYEQYF
CDR3 DNA: TGTGCCAGCAGCCAAGAGGGACTAGCGGGGGCGAGCTCCTACGAGCAGTACTTC

clone size: -
V gene: TRBV7-7
J gene: TRBJ2-2
D gene: -
CDR3 protein: CASSLVRGGTGELFF
CDR3 DNA: TGTGCCAGCAGCTTAGTGCGGGGAGGCACCGGGGAGCTGTTTTTT

clone size: -
V gene: TRBV7-9
J gene: TRBJ2-3
D gene: -
CDR3 protein: CASSLGWGADTQYF
CDR3 DNA: TGTGCCAGCAGCTTAGGGTGGGGGGCAGATACGCAGTATTTT

clone size: once
V gene: TRBV11-3
J gene: TRBJ2-3
D gene: -
CDR3 protein: CASSSLKTDTQYF
CDR3 DNA: TGTGCCAGCAGCTCCCTAAAGACAGATACGCAGTATTTT

clone size: -
V gene: TRBV19
J gene: TRBJ1-6
D gene: -
CDR3 protein: CASKAGGSSYNSPLHF
CDR3 DNA: TGTGCCAGTAAAGCTGGGGGGAGCTCCTATAATTCACCCCTCCACTTT

clone size: few
V gene: TRBV4-1
J gene: TRBJ2-7
D gene: TRBD1
CDR3 protein: CASSHKGGLRGRPYEQYF
CDR3 DNA: TGCGCCAGCAGCCATAAAGGGGGCCTCAGGGGCCGCCCCTACGAGCAGTACTTC

clone size: -
V gene: TRBV11-3
J gene: TRBJ1-1
D gene: -
CDR3 protein: CASSLGRGRVTEAFF
CDR3 DNA: TGTGCCAGCAGCTTAGGGAGGGGCAGGGTGACTGAAGCTTTCTTT

clone size: -
V gene: TRBV2
J gene: TRBJ2-1
D gene: TRBD2
CDR3 protein: CASKIGSGRPNEQFF
CDR3 DNA: TGTGCCAGCAAAATCGGGAGCGGGAGACCCAATGAGCAGTTCTTC

clone size: -
V gene: TRBV7-2
J gene: TRBJ2-7
D gene: -
CDR3 protein: CASSLFLGVSYEQYF
CDR3 DNA: TGTGCCAGCAGCTTATTCCTCGGTGTTTCCTACGAGCAGTACTTC